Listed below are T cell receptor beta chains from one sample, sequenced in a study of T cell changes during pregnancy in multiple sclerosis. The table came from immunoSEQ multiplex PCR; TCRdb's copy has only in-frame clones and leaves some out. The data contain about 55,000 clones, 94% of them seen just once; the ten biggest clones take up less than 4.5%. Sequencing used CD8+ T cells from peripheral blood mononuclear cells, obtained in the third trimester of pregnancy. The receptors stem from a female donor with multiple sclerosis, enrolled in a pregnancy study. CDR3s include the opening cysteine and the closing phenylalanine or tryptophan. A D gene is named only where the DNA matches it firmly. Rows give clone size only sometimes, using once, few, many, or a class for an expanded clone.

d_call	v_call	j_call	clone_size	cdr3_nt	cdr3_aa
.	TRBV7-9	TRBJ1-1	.	TGTGCCAGCAGCATTGGCGGGGGCAAGGGTGAAGCTTTCTTT	CASSIGGGKGEAFF
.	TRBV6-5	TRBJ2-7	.	TGTGCCAGCAGTTACGATAGCGGACACTACGAGCAGTACTTC	CASSYDSGHYEQYF
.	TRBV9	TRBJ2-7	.	TGTGCCAGCAGCGTAGCCGGACAGTCGACCTACGAGCAGTACTTC	CASSVAGQSTYEQYF
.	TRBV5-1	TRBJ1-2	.	TGCGCCAGCAGCTTGGCCGCCAGGGCGGCAAGTGGCTACACCTTC	CASSLAARAASGYTF
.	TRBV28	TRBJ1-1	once	TGTGCCAGCAAGTTTCCAGGGTTCACTGAAGCTTTCTTT	CASKFPGFTEAFF
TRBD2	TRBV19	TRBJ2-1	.	TGTGCCAGTAGTATTACTAGCGGGGAATACAATGAGCAGTTCTTC	CASSITSGEYNEQFF
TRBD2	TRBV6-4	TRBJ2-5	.	TGTGCCAGCAGTGACCAAGCGGGAGGAGGGGAGACCCAGTACTTC	CASSDQAGGGETQYF
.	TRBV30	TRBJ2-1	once	TGTGCCTGGAGTGAACTAGCTAATGAGCAGTTCTTC	CAWSELANEQFF
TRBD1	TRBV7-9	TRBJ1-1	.	TGTGCCAGCAGCTTAGCCGCAGGGACAGTGACTGAAGCTTTCTTT	CASSLAAGTVTEAFF
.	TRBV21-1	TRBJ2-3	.	TGTGCCAGCAGCTCCGCCCGGGACAGACACACAGATACGCAGTATTTT	CASSSARDRHTDTQYF
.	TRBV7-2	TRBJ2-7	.	TGTGCCAGCAGCTTAGAAATCAACAGCTACGAGCAGTACTTC	CASSLEINSYEQYF
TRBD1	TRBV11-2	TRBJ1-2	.	TGTGCCAGCAGCTTAGGGGGACAGCCGTTCAACGTAGACTATGGCTACACCTTC	CASSLGGQPFNVDYGYTF
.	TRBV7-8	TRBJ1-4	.	TGTGCCAGCAGCTCGTATAATGAAAAACTGTTTTTT	CASSSYNEKLFF
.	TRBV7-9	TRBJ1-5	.	TGTGCCAGCAGTCTAGACAATCAGCCCCAGCATTTT	CASSLDNQPQHF
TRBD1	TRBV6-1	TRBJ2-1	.	TGTGCCAGCAGTGAAGAGCCCAGACAGGGCCCACACAATGAGCAGTTCTTC	CASSEEPRQGPHNEQFF
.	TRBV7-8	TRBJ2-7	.	TGTGCCAGCATCGACACCCCGAGCTCCTACGAGCAGTACTTC	CASIDTPSSYEQYF
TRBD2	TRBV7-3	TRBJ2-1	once	TGTGCCAGCAGCTACCTAGCGGGAGTAGGAAATGAGCAGTTCTTC	CASSYLAGVGNEQFF
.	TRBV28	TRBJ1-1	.	TGTGCCAGCAGTTCTTACGGCAGGGGCGGGACTGAAGCTTTCTTT	CASSSYGRGGTEAFF
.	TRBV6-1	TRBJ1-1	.	TGTGCCAGCAGTGAACGCACAGGGCGGAACACTGAAGCTTTCTTT	CASSERTGRNTEAFF
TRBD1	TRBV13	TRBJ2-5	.	TGTGCCAGCAGCTCGACAGGGGGTAGGGAGACCCAGTACTTC	CASSSTGGRETQYF
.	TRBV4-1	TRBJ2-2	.	TGCGCCAGCAGCCAAGCACAGGTTGTAGGCCCGACCGGGGAGCTGTTTTTT	CASSQAQVVGPTGELFF
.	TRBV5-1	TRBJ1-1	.	TGCGCCAGCAGCTTGATTATGAACACTGAAGCTTTCTTT	CASSLIMNTEAFF
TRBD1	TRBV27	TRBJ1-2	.	TGTGCCAGCAGTTCCCGGACAGGGCCAAGGGGTAACTATGGCTACACCTTC	CASSSRTGPRGNYGYTF
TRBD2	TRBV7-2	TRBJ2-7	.	TGTGCCAGCAGCCGAACTAGCGGGGGCTACGAGCAGTACTTC	CASSRTSGGYEQYF
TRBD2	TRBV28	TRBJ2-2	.	TGTGCCAGCAGTTCCGGGACTAGCGGGAGGATCGGGGAGCTGTTTTTT	CASSSGTSGRIGELFF
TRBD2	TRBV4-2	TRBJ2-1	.	TGTGCCAGCAGCAGGGAGACTAGCGGGCCTTCTGAGCAGTTCTTC	CASSRETSGPSEQFF
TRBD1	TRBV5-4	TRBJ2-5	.	TGTGCCAGCAGCCAGGACAGGCACTATAAAGAGACCCAGTACTTC	CASSQDRHYKETQYF
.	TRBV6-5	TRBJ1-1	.	TGTGCCAGCAGTAGCTTAGGGTGGGGAGGAGCTTTCTTT	CASSSLGWGGAFF
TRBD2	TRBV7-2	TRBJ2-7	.	TGTGCCAGCAGCTTAGGGGGGACTACCTACGAGCAGTACTTC	CASSLGGTTYEQYF
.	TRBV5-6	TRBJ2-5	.	TGTGCCAGCAGCATACTAAGACTAGGGAAGGAGACCCAGTACTTC	CASSILRLGKETQYF
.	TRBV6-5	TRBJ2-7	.	TGTGCCAGCAGAGGGGGTCACGAGCAGTACTTC	CASRGGHEQYF
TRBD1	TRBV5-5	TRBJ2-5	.	TGTGCCAGCAGCCCCTTGACAGGGCTGAGAGAGACCCAGTACTTC	CASSPLTGLRETQYF
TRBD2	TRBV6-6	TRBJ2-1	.	TGTGCCAGCAGCCAGAGCGGGAACAGTCCCCATGAGCAGTTCTTC	CASSQSGNSPHEQFF
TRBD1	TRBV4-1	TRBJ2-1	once	TGCGCCAGCAGCCAACAGGGGGCCGCTGAGCAGTTCTTC	CASSQQGAAEQFF
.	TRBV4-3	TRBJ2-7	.	TGCGCCAGCAGCCAAGACGAAGGGCGGGGTTTCTCCTACGAGCAGTACTTC	CASSQDEGRGFSYEQYF
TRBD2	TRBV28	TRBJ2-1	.	TGTGCCAGCACCCTCGGACTAGCGGGGGATTACAATGAGCAGTTCTTC	CASTLGLAGDYNEQFF
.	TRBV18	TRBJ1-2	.	TGTGCCAGCCCACCGGGTCGCAGGGGAAGGGCTAGCTATGGCTACACCTTC	CASPPGRRGRASYGYTF
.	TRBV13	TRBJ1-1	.	TGTGCCAGCAGCTTCAGGGGGAACACTGAAGCTTTCTTT	CASSFRGNTEAFF
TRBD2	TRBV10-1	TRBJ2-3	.	TGCGCCAGCAGTGAACTAGCGGTCACAGATACGCAGTATTTT	CASSELAVTDTQYF
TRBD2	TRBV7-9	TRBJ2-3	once	TGTGCCAGCAGCCCGACAGCGGGAGGCACAGATACGCAGTATTTT	CASSPTAGGTDTQYF
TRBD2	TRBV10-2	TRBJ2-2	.	TGCGCCAGCAGTGAGTCGTCTAGCGGGAGCGGGGAGCTGTTTTTT	CASSESSSGSGELFF
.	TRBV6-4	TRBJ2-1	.	TGTGCCAGCAGTTTCACCCAAGAGACTATCAATGAGCAGTTCTTC	CASSFTQETINEQFF
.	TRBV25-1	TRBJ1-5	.	TGTGCCAGCAGTGAATGGGGGGGGAGCAATCAGCCCCAGCATTTT	CASSEWGGSNQPQHF
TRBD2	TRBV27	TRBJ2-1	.	TGTGCCAGCAGTTTCGGGACTAGCGGGAGCTTGGGCTACAATGAGCAGTTCTTC	CASSFGTSGSLGYNEQFF
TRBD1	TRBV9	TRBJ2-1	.	TGTGCCAGCAGCGACCGACCGACAGGGAATGAGCAGTTCTTC	CASSDRPTGNEQFF
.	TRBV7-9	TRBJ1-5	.	TGTGCCAGCAGCTTACCCGGGGTAAATCAGCCCCAGCATTTT	CASSLPGVNQPQHF
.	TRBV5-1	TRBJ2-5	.	TGCGCCAGCAGCGCGGGACGGTTAAGCGAAGAGACCCAGTACTTC	CASSAGRLSEETQYF
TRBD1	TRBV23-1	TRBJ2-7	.	TGCGCCAGCAGTCAATCGATGGGACAGGGAGAGGACGAGCAGTACTTC	CASSQSMGQGEDEQYF
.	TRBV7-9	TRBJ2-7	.	TGTGCCAGCAGCCCCCCTAGCTCCTACGAGCAGTACTTC	CASSPPSSYEQYF
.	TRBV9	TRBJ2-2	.	TGTGCCAGCAGCGTAGGTGGAGGGTACACCGGGGAGCTGTTTTTT	CASSVGGGYTGELFF
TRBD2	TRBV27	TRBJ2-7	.	TGTGCCAGCAGTTTATTAGCGGGAGGCTACGAGCAGTACTTC	CASSLLAGGYEQYF
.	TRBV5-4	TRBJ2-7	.	TGTGCCAGCAGCACTGGCCGGGGATCTTACGAGCAGTACTTC	CASSTGRGSYEQYF
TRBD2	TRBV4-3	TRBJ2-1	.	TGCGCCAGCAGCCTACTAGCGGGAGTTGGCGGTGAGCAGTTCTTC	CASSLLAGVGGEQFF
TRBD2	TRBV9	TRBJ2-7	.	TGTGCCAGCAGCGTAGGAGTAGCGGGAGGTTACGAGCAGTACTTC	CASSVGVAGGYEQYF
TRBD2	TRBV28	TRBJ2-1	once	TGTGCCAGCAGCCCAGTCGTTGCGGGAGAAGATGAGCAGTTCTTC	CASSPVVAGEDEQFF